The 9 T cell receptor beta chains reported below all come from one sample, sequenced in a study of vaccination and CD4 T cells after COVID-19. Stated treatment: roughly ten-day PBMC culture with coronavirus spike peptide pools or control peptides (ViraFEST assay). Sequence data for DNA of cultured CD4+ T cells were generated by the Oncomine TCR Beta short-read assay. TCRdb redid the calling of the PCR reads with MiXCR, one entry per CDR3 protein. In the table there are about 19,000 distinct CDR3 sequences, around three fifths of which are singletons. Their antigens are not known. The sample was CD4+ T cells from blood, cultured in vitro. All receptors come from a human donor who had recovered from COVID-19.

This sequence joins TRBV19 and TRBJ2-6; 14 positions agree with TRBD2. This CDR3 has 20 residues. V lost 4 bases, J lost 3 bases, and 11 bases stayed unmatched. From germline, CDR1 is LNHDA and CDR2 SQIVND (reference sequence). This CDR3 is CASSTIAGLAGVDGANVLTF. As DNA, the CDR3 is TGTGCCAGTAGTACCATTGCGGGACTAGCGGGAGTGGATGGGGCCAACGTCCTGACTTTC.

This chain connects TRBV30 to TRBJ2-7; unclear D gene. The ends were cut back, 8 bases at V and 0 bases at J, with 14 bases in the middle. This CDR3 is 13 amino acids long. The V gene's germline CDR1 is GTSNPN and CDR2 SVGIG (reference sequence). The CDR3 DNA sequence: TGTGCCGCTTTGGCACATAGCTCCTACGAGCAGTACTTC. Translating gives CAALAHSSYEQYF.

The chain employs TRBV20-1 and TRBJ2-3, with 8 bases matching TRBD2. CDR3 length: 14 residues. V was pared by 3 bases and J by 1 base, with 3 bases of the junction left unmatched. The germline gives CDR1 DFQATT, CDR2 SNEGSKA (reference sequence). The CDR3 protein is CSASLREGTDTQYF. The CDR3 DNA is TGCAGTGCTAGCCTGCGGGAGGGCACAGATACGCAGTATTTT.

CDR3 residues: CASSSLLEGAELFF. The CDR3 coding sequence is TGTGCCAGCAGTAGCCTCCTAGAGGGAGCGGAACTGTTTTTT. V is TRBV27 and J is TRBJ1-4; D not certain. Germline CDR1 MNHEY, CDR2 SMNVEV (reference sequence). Between the trimmed V and J ends, which lost 5 bases and 12 bases, there was a span of 19 bases. The CDR3 is made up of 14 amino acids.

In this sample, this clonotype turned up a few times. The V gene is TRBV27, the J gene TRBJ1-1; D possibly corresponds to TRBD1 (5 bases). V was clipped by 1 base and J by 5 bases, with 11 bases between them. The length of the CDR3 is 14 residues. Germline loops: CDR1 MNHEY, CDR2 SMNVEV (reference sequence). The CDR3 DNA is TGTGCCAGCAGTTTATTTGGGGGGTGGACTGAAGCTTTCTTT. It yields the protein CASSLFGGWTEAFF.

As regards this clonotype: Mismatch with germline at one junction end may stem from a read error. The CDR3 coding sequence is TGTGCCATCGGTGAGTCAGGGCTCCAAGAGACCCAGTACTTC. Translating it yields CAIGESGLQETQYF. The chain employs TRBV10-3 and TRBJ2-5; a possible D gene is TRBD1 (5 bases). The CDR3 consists of 14 residues. Germline CDR1 and CDR2: ENHRY and SYGVKD.

The chain employs TRBV24-1 and TRBJ2-5; D gene ambiguous. Trimming took off 6 bases at V and 6 bases at J, with 7 bases between the two ends. Per the germline V gene, CDR1 is KGHDR and CDR2 is SFDVKD. This CDR3 is 11 amino acids long. The CDR3 DNA is TGTGCCACCAGTTGGGGAAAGACCCAGTACTTC. Translation gives CATSWGKTQYF.

In its sample, this clonotype was seen a few times. This chain uses TRBV18 with TRBJ1-2, with 8 bases aligning to TRBD1. This CDR3 has 15 residues. V lost 3 bases and J lost 2; bases outside the gene matches: 5. The germline V gene encodes CDR1 KGHSH and CDR2 LQKENI. The CDR3 here is CASSPLDRVNYGYTF. CDR3 DNA: TGTGCCAGCTCACCCTTGGACAGGGTGAACTATGGCTACACCTTC.

The V gene is TRBV7-3, the J gene TRBJ2-3; 7 bases line up with TRBD1. This CDR3 is 16 amino acids long. CDR1 is SGHTA and CDR2 is FQGTGA in the germline V gene. The trim removed 0 bases at V and 4 bases at J, leaving 7 bases unmatched. CDR3 coding DNA: TGTGCCAGCAGCTTAACCGGGACAGTAGACCCAGATACGCAGTATTTT. It is translated as CASSLTGTVDPDTQYF. The full variable domain, rest sourced from reference TRBV7-3 and TRBJ2-3, is GAGVSQTPSNKVTEKGKYVELRCDPISGHTALYWYRQSLGQGPEFLIYFQGTGAADDSGLPNDRFFAVRPEGSVSTLKIQRTERGDSAVYLCASSLTGTVDPDTQYFGPGTRLTVL.